This entry lists 24 T cell receptor beta chains sequenced from one sample in a study of long-term antiretroviral therapy in people with HIV (dated by TCRdb to the early 2020s). Sequencing of the TRB variable region was done with the immunoSEQ hsTCRB v3.0 assay at survey level resolution. TCRdb obtained this table from immuneACCESS and retained in-frame rearrangements with V and J assigned. These tables miss some clones; where compared with another copy, unresolved V genes account for less than half of the shortfall, and the remainder is unexplained. In all, the sample holds almost 20,000 clones, and 75% to 95% of those were seen once. The top ten hold roughly 8.4% of the sample. The sequences come from unsorted PBMCs, collected 4.4 years before starting antiretroviral therapy. These receptors all come from a woman in her thirties with HIV.

This clone was picked up one time. The V gene is TRBV19, the J gene TRBJ1-2; 7 nucleotides align to TRBD1. The ends lost 0 bases at V and 5 bases at J; junction bases unmatched: 6. The CDR3 consists of 15 residues. The germline gives CDR1 LNHDA, CDR2 SQIVND (reference sequence). The chain's CDR3 is CASSIEGTAKYGYTF. In DNA form, the CDR3 reads TGTGCCAGTAGTATAGAGGGGACAGCGAAATATGGCTACACCTTC. Filled out from reference TRBV19 and TRBJ1-2, the complete variable domain reads DGGITQSPKYLFRKEGQNVTLSCEQNLNHDAMYWYRQDPGQGLRLIYYSQIVNDFQKGDIAEGYSVSREKKESFPLTVTSAQKNPTAFYLCASSIEGTAKYGYTFGSGTRLTVV.

This chain uses TRBV27 with TRBJ1-5, with D perhaps TRBD1 (5 bases). The V end lost 5 bases, the J end lost 9 bases, and 14 bases lay between the germline ends. The CDR3 is 13 residues long. The germline CDR1 and CDR2 sequences are MNHEY and SMNVEV (reference sequence). CDR3 coding DNA: TGTGCCAGCAGTGAGAGGCGGGGGACGCCCCAGCATTTT. Protein sequence: CASSERRGTPQHF.

This chain connects TRBV5-5 to TRBJ2-1; a weak D match, TRBD2 (5 bases). The CDR3 spans 14 residues. Trimming removed 4 bases at V and 5 bases at J, with 13 bases between. CDR1 is SGHKS and CDR2 is YYEKEE in the germline V gene (reference sequence). CDR3 coding DNA: TGTGCCAGCAGCACGAGGGTGCTTAACAATGAGCAGTTCTTC. Its protein is CASSTRVLNNEQFF.

V gene TRBV7-9 combines with J gene TRBJ1-3; no clear D gene. The CDR3 runs 17 residues. Trimming shortened V by 5 bases and J by 0 bases, and 17 bases separated the two germline ends. CDR1 and CDR2 (germline): SEHNR, FQNEAQ (reference sequence). CDR3 protein: CASSPGPLLSSGNTIYF. The CDR3 nucleotides read TGTGCCAGCAGCCCCGGCCCACTCCTGAGCTCTGGAAACACCATATATTTT.

The chain joins TRBV27 to TRBJ1-1; maybe TRBD1 (5 bases). Germline CDR1 and CDR2: MNHEY and SMNVEV (reference sequence). The CDR3 spans 13 residues. V lost 6 bases and J lost 1, with 9 bases in between. The DNA of the CDR3 is TGTGCCAGCAGCTCTACAGGGAACACTGAAGCTTTCTTT. This translates into CASSSTGNTEAFF.

The chain joins TRBV6-1 to TRBJ1-2; D might be TRBD1 (5 bases). Germline V gives CDR1 MNHNS, CDR2 SASEGT. V was trimmed by 8 bases and J by 3 bases, leaving 10 bases between them. The CDR3 totals 12 residues. The CDR3 loop reads CASFDSYYGYTF. In nucleotides, the CDR3 is TGTGCCAGCTTTGACAGTTACTATGGCTACACCTTC.

This clone has more than one count but fewer than ten. The chain joins TRBV25-1 to TRBJ1-2; D is possibly TRBD1 (5 bases). CDR1 and CDR2 (germline): MGHDK, SYGVNS. This CDR3 is 11 amino acids long. Trimming left V 3 bases short and J 8 bases short, with 7 bases between. The CDR3 coding sequence is TGTGCCAGCAGTGACAGGGCAGGCTACACCTTC. Protein product: CASSDRAGYTF.

The chain links TRBV7-6 to TRBJ1-2, with 7 bases identical to TRBD1. The CDR3 contains 15 residues. The trim removed 5 bases at V and 0 bases at J, leaving 6 bases unmatched. The germline V gene has CDR1 SGHVS and CDR2 FNYEAQ. This CDR3 is CASSSRQGTNYGYTF. CDR3 bases: TGTGCCAGCAGCAGCCGACAGGGAACTAACTATGGCTACACCTTC.

In this sample, this clone turned up a few times. The chain couples TRBV7-9 to TRBJ2-6, with D possibly being TRBD2 (5 bases). Germline loops: CDR1 SEHNR, CDR2 FQNEAQ (reference sequence). The CDR3 totals 17 residues. The V gene lost 0 bases and the J gene lost 0 bases, with 9 bases spanning the gap. The CDR3 here is CASSLAEGSSGANVLTF. CDR3 DNA: TGTGCCAGCAGCTTAGCAGAGGGTTCCTCTGGGGCCAACGTCCTGACTTTC.

This clone has more than one count but fewer than ten. The chain is built from TRBV10-3 and TRBJ2-7, with D perhaps TRBD2 (5 bases). The CDR3 extends over 15 amino acids. Germline CDR1 reads ENHRY; CDR2 reads SYGVKD. The ends were cut back, 0 bases at V and 3 bases at J, with 12 bases in the middle. CDR3 sequence (DNA): TGTGCCATCAGTGAGTCGGACTTAGCGAGCTACGAGCAGTACTTC. Protein sequence: CAISESDLASYEQYF.

The chain carries TRBV30 and TRBJ1-1, with 9 nucleotides matching TRBD1. Germline CDR1 GTSNPN, CDR2 SVGIG (reference sequence). V lost 2 bases, J lost 4 bases, and 2 bases stayed unmatched. CDR3 size: 13 residues. The CDR3 spells CAWSNRGPTEAFF. CDR3 in DNA: TGTGCCTGGAGTAACAGGGGGCCCACTGAAGCTTTCTTT.

The chain uses TRBV5-6 and TRBJ1-2, with D possibly TRBD1 on 6 matching bases. Germline lookup yields CDR1 SGHDT and CDR2 YYEEEE. Trimming cost V 1 base and J 1 base, with 8 bases left between them. The CDR3 runs to 14 residues. This CDR3 reads CASSLQGYNYGYTF. CDR3 DNA: TGTGCCAGCAGCTTGCAGGGGTATAACTATGGCTACACCTTC.

The rearrangement uses TRBV7-2 and TRBJ2-7, with D possibly matching TRBD1 (6 bases). This CDR3 region has 14 residues. With 3 bases removed from V and 4 bases from J, the gap between germline ends came to 13 bases. Germline loops: CDR1 SGHTA, CDR2 FQGNSA. The CDR3 is CASSFQDRAYEQYF. As DNA, the CDR3 is TGTGCCAGCAGCTTCCAGGACAGAGCGTACGAGCAGTACTTC.

The chain uses TRBV5-5 and TRBJ2-1; 7 positions agree with TRBD2. The ends lost 4 bases at V and 7 bases at J; junction bases unmatched: 14. The CDR3 has 16 amino acids. Per the germline V gene, CDR1 is SGHKS and CDR2 is YYEKEE (reference sequence). CDR3 DNA sequence: TGTGCCAGCAGCGCAGACTACACGGCCGGGGGGAATGAGCAGTTCTTC. This codes for CASSADYTAGGNEQFF.

The J gene is TRBJ1-1, the V gene TRBV14; D unclear. The CDR3 length is 13 residues. V was cut by 2 bases and J by 0 bases, with 4 bases left in between. Germline assignment: CDR1 SGHDN and CDR2 FVKESK. The CDR3 here is CASSQILNTEAFF. The CDR3 DNA is TGTGCCAGCAGCCAAATCTTGAACACTGAAGCTTTCTTT.

The CDR3, as DNA: TGTGCCAGCAGCCCATCAGGGACTAGCGATGAGACCCAGTACTTC. Translation gives CASSPSGTSDETQYF. V is TRBV7-2 and J is TRBJ2-5; 10 nucleotides align to TRBD2. The CDR3 totals 15 residues. Per the germline V gene, CDR1 is SGHTA and CDR2 is FQGNSA. V gave up 5 bases and J gave up 5 bases; unmatched junction bases: 8.

This chain uses TRBV29-1 with TRBJ2-1; TRBD2 agrees at 16 bases. Germline V gives CDR1 SQVTM, CDR2 ANQGSEA. Trimming cost V 2 bases and J 0 bases; bases outside gene matches: 10. The CDR3 covers 20 residues. The CDR3 coding sequence is TGCAGCGTTGAACAGTTGGGACTAGCGGGGGGGACGAGCTCCTACAATGAGCAGTTCTTC. Translated: CSVEQLGLAGGTSSYNEQFF.

The chain employs TRBV30 and TRBJ1-6; the D gene is possibly TRBD1 (6 bases). V lost 4 bases to trimming and J lost 4 bases, with 26 bases between them. This CDR3 spans 19 amino acids. Germline V gene data show CDR1 as GTSNPN and CDR2 as SVGIG (reference sequence). The CDR3 here is CAWTPWGAGRPLYNSPLHF. The CDR3, as DNA: TGTGCCTGGACCCCATGGGGGGCAGGGAGACCACTTTATAATTCACCCCTCCACTTT.

The CDR3 here is CAWTPKAGSWGQYF. The CDR3 DNA is TGTGCCTGGACCCCGAAGGCGGGGTCCTGGGGGCAGTACTTC. The chain is built from TRBV30 and TRBJ2-7; a possible D gene is TRBD2 (6 bases). The CDR3 contains 14 residues. V shed 4 bases and J shed 9 bases, with 22 bases lying between them. Germline V gives CDR1 GTSNPN, CDR2 SVGIG (reference sequence). The full variable domain, with the rest looked up from reference TRBV30 and TRBJ2-7, is SQTIHQWPATLVQPVGSPLSLECTVEGTSNPNLYWYRQAAGRGLQLLFYSVGIGQISSEVPQNLSASRPQDRQFILSSKKLLLSDSGFYLCAWTPKAGSWGQYFGPGTRLTVT.

The chain employs TRBV5-6 and TRBJ1-3; D remains ambiguous. This CDR3 has 18 amino acids. Trimming took 0 bases from V and 2 from J, leaving 18 bases between them. Germline loops: CDR1 SGHDT, CDR2 YYEEEE. CDR3 in DNA: TGTGCCAGCAGCTTGGTCCAGGCCTTCGCCGCAACTGGAAACACCATATATTTT. Residues: CASSLVQAFAATGNTIYF.

To note about this clone: The sample holds other DNA sequences that translate to the same CDR3. The genes are TRBV7-8 and TRBJ1-1; D gene uncertain. CDR3 length: 13 residues. Germline V gene data show CDR1 as SGHVS and CDR2 as FQNEAQ. Deletions cut 1 base from V and 0 bases from J, with 3 bases between. The CDR3 DNA sequence: TGTGCCAGCAGCTTAGGAATGAACACTGAAGCTTTCTTT. Translated, it gives CASSLGMNTEAFF.

The V and J genes are TRBV7-9 and TRBJ2-3, with D maybe TRBD1 (6 bases). CDR3 length equals 14 residues. V lost 1 base and J lost 3, with 8 bases in between. Germline V gives CDR1 SEHNR, CDR2 FQNEAQ (reference sequence). The CDR3 reads CASSLGTATDTQYF. In DNA, the CDR3 is TGTGCCAGCAGCTTAGGGACAGCGACAGATACGCAGTATTTT.

This chain joins TRBV5-5 and TRBJ2-7; D perhaps matches TRBD1 (6 bases). CDR3 size: 14 residues. Germline V CDR1 and CDR2: SGHKS, YYEKEE (reference sequence). V lost 0 bases, J lost 6 bases, and 13 bases lay in between. This chain's CDR3 is CASSLDARGPEQYF. DNA for the CDR3: TGTGCCAGCAGCTTGGATGCCAGGGGCCCCGAGCAGTACTTC. The full variable domain, with the rest looked up from reference TRBV5-5 and TRBJ2-7, is DAGVTQSPTHLIKTRGQQVTLRCSPISGHKSVSWYQQVLGQGPQFIFQYYEKEERGRGNFPDRFSARQFPNYSSELNVNALLLGDSALYLCASSLDARGPEQYFGPGTRLTVT.

This clone was detected a few times. The chain carries TRBV18 and TRBJ1-2, with D perhaps TRBD1 (6 bases). The V end lost 2 bases, the J end lost 10 bases, and 14 bases lay between the germline ends. CDR1 is KGHSH, CDR2 LQKENI, per germline. The CDR3 contains 13 residues. CDR3: CASSPVRGQDYTF. In DNA, the CDR3 is TGTGCCAGCTCACCAGTCAGGGGACAAGACTACACCTTC.